Listed below are T cell receptor beta chains from one sample, sequenced in a study of beta chain features in type 1 diabetes. Assay used: immunoSEQ multiplex PCR; TCRdb lists only in-frame clones, some missing. This sample carries 310,000 or so clones, over 12% of them seen once, and the ten largest clones take less than 0.02%. The specimen sequenced was naive CD4+ T cells from blood. These receptors originate from a man between 18 and 35 years old with type 1 diabetes. Both conserved end residues are part of each CDR3.

TRBV6-6,CASRPGYSNQPQHF
TRBV6-6,CASSYLLGDTSEQYF
TRBV6-5,CASSSRLLNTEAFF
TRBV11-2,CASSLAPTGSSYEQYF
TRBV18,CASSPGSRGGEETQYF
TRBV19,CASSIRGQSNQPQHF
TRBV4-2,CASSPRTLSYNEQFF
TRBV30,CAWSGALAGAPYNEQFF
TRBV5-1,CASSSGNRGEKLFF
TRBV6-6,CASSYSRLAGGYEQYF
TRBV14,CASSHRGQETQYF
TRBV21-1,CASSKERGPFYEQYF
TRBV5-1,CASSLVTAGAPDTQYF
TRBV2,CASRSRQGRSNQPQHF
TRBV4-1,CASRQTFDSSYEQYF
TRBV13,CASSPQRGVYGYTF